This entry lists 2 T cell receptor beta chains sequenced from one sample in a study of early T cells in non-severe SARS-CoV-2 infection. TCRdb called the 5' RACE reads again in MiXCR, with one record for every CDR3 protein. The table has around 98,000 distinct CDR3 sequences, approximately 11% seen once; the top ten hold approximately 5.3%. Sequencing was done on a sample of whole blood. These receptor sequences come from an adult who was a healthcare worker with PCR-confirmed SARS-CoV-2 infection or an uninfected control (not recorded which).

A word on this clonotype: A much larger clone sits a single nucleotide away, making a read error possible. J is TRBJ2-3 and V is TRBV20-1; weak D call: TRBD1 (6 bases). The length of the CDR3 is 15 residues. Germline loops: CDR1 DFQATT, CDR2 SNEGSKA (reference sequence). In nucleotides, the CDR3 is TGCAGTGCTCCCAGGACAGCTAACCCCACAGAAACGCAGTATTTT. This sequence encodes CSAPRTANPTETQYF.

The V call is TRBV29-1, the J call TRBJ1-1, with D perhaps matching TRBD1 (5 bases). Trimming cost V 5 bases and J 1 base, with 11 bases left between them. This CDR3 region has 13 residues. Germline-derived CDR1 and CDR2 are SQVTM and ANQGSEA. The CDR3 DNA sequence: TGCAGCGTTCTGACAGCGTCGAACACTGAAGCTTTCTTT. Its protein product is CSVLTASNTEAFF. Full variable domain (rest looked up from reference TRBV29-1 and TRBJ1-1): SAVISQKPSRDICQRGTSLTIQCQVDSQVTMMFWYRQQPGQSLTLIATANQGSEATYESGFVIDKFPISRPNLTFSTLTVSNMSPEDSSIYLCSVLTASNTEAFFGQGTRLTVV.